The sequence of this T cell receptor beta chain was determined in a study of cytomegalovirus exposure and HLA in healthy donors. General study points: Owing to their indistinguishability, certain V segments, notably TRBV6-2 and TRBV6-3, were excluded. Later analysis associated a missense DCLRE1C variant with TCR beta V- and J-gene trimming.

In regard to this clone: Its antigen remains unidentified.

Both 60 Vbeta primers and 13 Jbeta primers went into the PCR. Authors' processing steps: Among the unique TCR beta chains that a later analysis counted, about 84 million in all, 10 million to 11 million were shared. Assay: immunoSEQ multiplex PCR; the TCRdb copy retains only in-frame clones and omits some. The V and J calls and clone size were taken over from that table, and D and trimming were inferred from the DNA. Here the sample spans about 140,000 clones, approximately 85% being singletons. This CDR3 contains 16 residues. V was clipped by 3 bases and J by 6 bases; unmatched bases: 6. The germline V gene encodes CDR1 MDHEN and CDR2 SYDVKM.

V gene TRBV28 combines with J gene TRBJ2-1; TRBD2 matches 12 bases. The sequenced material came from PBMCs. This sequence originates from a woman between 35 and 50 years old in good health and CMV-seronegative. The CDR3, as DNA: TGTGCCAGCAGTTTCCCGCTAGCGGGAGGGCGCAATGAGCAGTTCTTC. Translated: CASSFPLAGGRNEQFF.